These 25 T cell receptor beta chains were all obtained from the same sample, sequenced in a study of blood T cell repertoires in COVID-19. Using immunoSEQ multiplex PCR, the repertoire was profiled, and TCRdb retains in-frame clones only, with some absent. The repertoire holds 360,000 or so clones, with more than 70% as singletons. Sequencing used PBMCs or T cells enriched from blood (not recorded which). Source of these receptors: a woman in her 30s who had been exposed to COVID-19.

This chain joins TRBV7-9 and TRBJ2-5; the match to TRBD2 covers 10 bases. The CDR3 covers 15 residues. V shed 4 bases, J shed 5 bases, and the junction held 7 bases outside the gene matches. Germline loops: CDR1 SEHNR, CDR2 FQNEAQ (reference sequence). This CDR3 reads CASSSLAGAGETQYF. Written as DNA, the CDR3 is TGTGCCAGCAGCTCCCTAGCGGGAGCGGGGGAGACCCAGTACTTC.

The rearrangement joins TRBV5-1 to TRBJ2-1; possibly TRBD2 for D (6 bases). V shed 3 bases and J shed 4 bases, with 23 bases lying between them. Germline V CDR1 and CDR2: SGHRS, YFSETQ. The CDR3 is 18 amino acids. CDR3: CASSWGTQGGIKYNEQFF. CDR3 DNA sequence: TGCGCCAGCAGCTGGGGGACTCAGGGCGGGATAAAGTACAATGAGCAGTTCTTC.

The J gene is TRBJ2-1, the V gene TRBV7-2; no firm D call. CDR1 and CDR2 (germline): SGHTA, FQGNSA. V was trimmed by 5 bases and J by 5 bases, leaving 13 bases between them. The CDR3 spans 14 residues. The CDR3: CASSRSRSHNEQFF. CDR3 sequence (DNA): TGTGCCAGCAGCCGGAGCCGATCGCACAATGAGCAGTTCTTC.

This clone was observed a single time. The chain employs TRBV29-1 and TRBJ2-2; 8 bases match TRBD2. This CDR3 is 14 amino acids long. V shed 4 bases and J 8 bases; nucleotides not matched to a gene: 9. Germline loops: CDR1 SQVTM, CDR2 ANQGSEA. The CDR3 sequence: CSVVGTSLSGELFF. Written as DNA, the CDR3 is TGCAGCGTTGTGGGGACTAGTCTATCTGGGGAGCTGTTTTTT.

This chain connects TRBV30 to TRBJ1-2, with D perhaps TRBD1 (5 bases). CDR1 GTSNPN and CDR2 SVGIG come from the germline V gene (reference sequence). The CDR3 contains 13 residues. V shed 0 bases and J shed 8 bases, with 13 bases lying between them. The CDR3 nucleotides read TGTGCCTGGAGTGTATCCCAGGGTGGAGGCTACACCTTC. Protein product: CAWSVSQGGGYTF. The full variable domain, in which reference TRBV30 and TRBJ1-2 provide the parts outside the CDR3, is SQTIHQWPATLVQPVGSPLSLECTVEGTSNPNLYWYRQAAGRGLQLLFYSVGIGQISSEVPQNLSASRPQDRQFILSSKKLLLSDSGFYLCAWSVSQGGGYTFGSGTRLTVV.

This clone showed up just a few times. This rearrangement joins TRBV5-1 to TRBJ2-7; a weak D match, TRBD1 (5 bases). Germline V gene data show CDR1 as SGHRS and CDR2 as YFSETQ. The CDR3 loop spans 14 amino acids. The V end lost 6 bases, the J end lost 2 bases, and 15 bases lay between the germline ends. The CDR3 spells CASTSSGLTYEQYF. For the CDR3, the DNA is TGCGCCAGCACTTCCTCAGGGCTAACCTACGAGCAGTACTTC.

CDR3 residues: CATSRGAPGANVLTF. The CDR3 bases are TGTGCCACCAGCAGAGGGGCCCCTGGGGCCAACGTCCTGACTTTC. This chain joins TRBV15 and TRBJ2-6, with D unclear. With 1 base removed from V and 2 bases from J, the gap between germline ends came to 6 bases. Germline CDR1 reads LNHNV; CDR2 reads YYDKDF (reference sequence). The CDR3 extends over 15 amino acids. Using reference TRBV15 and TRBJ2-6 for the parts outside the CDR3, the full variable domain is DAMVIQNPRYQVTQFGKPVTLSCSQTLNHNVMYWYQQKSSQAPKLLFHYYDKDFNNEADTPDNFQSRRPNTSFCFLDIRSPGLGDTAMYLCATSRGAPGANVLTFGAGSRLTVL.

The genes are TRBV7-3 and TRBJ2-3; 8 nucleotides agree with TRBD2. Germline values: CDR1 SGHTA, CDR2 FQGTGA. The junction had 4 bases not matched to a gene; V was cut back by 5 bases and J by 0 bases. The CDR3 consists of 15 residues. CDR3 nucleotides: TGTGCCAGCAGCCCGTGGACTAGCAGCACAGATACGCAGTATTTT. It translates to CASSPWTSSTDTQYF.

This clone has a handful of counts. CDR3 protein: CAWRKDRFGNTIYF. DNA for the CDR3: TGTGCCTGGAGGAAGGACAGATTCGGAAACACCATATATTTT. The chain couples TRBV30 to TRBJ1-3, with D perhaps matching TRBD1 (6 bases). Trimming cost V 3 bases and J 4 bases, with 13 bases left between them. In germline, CDR1 is GTSNPN, CDR2 SVGIG (reference sequence). The CDR3 length is 14 residues.

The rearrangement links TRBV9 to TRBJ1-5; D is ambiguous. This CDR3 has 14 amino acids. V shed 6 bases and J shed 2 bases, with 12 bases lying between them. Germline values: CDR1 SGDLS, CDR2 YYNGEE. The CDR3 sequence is CASTQDGRNQPQHF. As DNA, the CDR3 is TGTGCCAGCACCCAGGATGGGCGCAATCAGCCCCAGCATTTT.

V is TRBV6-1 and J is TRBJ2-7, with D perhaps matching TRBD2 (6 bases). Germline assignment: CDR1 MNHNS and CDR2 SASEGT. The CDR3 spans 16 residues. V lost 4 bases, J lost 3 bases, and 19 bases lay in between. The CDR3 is CASSVGGNSRNYEQYF. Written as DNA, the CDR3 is TGTGCCAGCAGTGTTGGGGGGAACAGTCGAAACTACGAGCAGTACTTC.

This CDR3 is CASSSPGTGGGQETQYF. CDR3 sequence (DNA): TGTGCCAGCAGTTCTCCTGGGACAGGGGGCGGGCAAGAGACCCAGTACTTC. This rearrangement joins TRBV28 to TRBJ2-5; TRBD1 agrees at 12 bases. After removal of 4 bases from V and 2 bases from J, the junction contained 8 bases not matched to a gene. CDR3 length: 17 amino acids. Germline V gene data show CDR1 as MDHEN and CDR2 as SYDVKM.

CDR3 region: CASSPGTGDAYEQYF. CDR3 coding DNA: TGTGCCAGTAGCCCGGGGACAGGAGATGCCTACGAGCAGTACTTC. The V call is TRBV19, the J call TRBJ2-7; 8 nucleotides match TRBD1. V lost 6 bases and J lost 2; bases outside the gene matches: 9. Germline V lookup: CDR1 LNHDA, CDR2 SQIVND (reference sequence). This CDR3 contains 15 residues. Filled out from reference TRBV19 and TRBJ2-7, the complete variable domain reads DGGITQSPKYLFRKEGQNVTLSCEQNLNHDAMYWYRQDPGQGLRLIYYSQIVNDFQKGDIAEGYSVSREKKESFPLTVTSAQKNPTAFYLCASSPGTGDAYEQYFGPGTRLTVT.

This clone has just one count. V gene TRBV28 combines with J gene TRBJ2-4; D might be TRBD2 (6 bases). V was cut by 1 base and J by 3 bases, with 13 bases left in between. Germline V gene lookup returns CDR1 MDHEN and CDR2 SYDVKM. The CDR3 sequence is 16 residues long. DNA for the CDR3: TGTGCCAGCAGTTTATTAGCGGTCATTGACAAAAACATTCAGTACTTC. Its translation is CASSLLAVIDKNIQYF. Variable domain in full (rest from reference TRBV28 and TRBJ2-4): DVKVTQSSRYLVKRTGEKVFLECVQDMDHENMFWYRQDPGLGLRLIYFSYDVKMKEKGDIPEGYSVSREKKERFSLILESASTNQTSMYLCASSLLAVIDKNIQYFGAGTRLSVL.

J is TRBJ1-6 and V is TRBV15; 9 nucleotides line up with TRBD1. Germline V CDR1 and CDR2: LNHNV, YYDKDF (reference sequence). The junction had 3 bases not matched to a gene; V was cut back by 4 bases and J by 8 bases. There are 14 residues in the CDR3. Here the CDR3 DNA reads TGTGCCACCAGCACCACAGGGGGCCATTCACCCCTCCACTTT. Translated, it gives CATSTTGGHSPLHF.

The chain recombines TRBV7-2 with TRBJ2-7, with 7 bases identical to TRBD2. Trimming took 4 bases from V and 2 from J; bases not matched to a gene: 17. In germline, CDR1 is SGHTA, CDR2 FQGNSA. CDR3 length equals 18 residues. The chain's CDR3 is CASSSSSGPADPTYEQYF. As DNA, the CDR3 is TGTGCCAGCAGCTCTTCTAGCGGTCCTGCCGACCCAACCTACGAGCAGTACTTC.

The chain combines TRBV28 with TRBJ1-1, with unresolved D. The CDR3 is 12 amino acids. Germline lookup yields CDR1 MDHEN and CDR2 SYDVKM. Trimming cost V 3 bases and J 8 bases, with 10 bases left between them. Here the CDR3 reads CASSLYAREAFF. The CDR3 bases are TGTGCCAGCAGTTTGTATGCCAGGGAAGCTTTCTTT.

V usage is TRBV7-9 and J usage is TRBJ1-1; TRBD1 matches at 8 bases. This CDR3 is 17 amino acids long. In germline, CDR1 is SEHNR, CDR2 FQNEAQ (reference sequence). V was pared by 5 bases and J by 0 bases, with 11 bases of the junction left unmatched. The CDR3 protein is CASSQWGTGEMNTEAFF. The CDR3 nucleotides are TGTGCCAGCAGCCAATGGGGGACAGGAGAAATGAACACTGAAGCTTTCTTT.

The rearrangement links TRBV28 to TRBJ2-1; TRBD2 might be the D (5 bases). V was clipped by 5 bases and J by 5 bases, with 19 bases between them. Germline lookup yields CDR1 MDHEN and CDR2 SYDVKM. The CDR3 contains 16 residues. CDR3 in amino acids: CASSPLIEAANNEQFF. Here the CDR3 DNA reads TGTGCCAGCAGTCCCCTTATCGAAGCGGCGAACAATGAGCAGTTCTTC.

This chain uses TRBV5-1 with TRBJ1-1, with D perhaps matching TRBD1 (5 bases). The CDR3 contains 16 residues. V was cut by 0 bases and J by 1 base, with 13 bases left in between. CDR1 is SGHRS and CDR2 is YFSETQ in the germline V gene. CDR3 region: CASSLEGQAPNTEAFF. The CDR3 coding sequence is TGCGCCAGCAGCTTGGAGGGGCAGGCCCCGAACACTGAAGCTTTCTTT.

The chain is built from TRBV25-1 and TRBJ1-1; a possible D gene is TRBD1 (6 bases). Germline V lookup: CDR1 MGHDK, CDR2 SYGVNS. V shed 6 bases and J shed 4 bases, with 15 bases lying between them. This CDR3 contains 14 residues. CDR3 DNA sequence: TGTGCCAGCAGCAAAGAGACAGGTAGCACTGAAGCTTTCTTT. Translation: CASSKETGSTEAFF.

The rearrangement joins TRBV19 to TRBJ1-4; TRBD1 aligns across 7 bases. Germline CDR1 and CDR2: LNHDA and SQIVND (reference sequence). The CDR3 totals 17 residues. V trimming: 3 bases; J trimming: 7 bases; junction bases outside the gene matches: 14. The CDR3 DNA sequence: TGTGCCAGTAGTATGGGCCGAACCGGGACAGTGCGTGAAAAACTGTTTTTT. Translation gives CASSMGRTGTVREKLFF.

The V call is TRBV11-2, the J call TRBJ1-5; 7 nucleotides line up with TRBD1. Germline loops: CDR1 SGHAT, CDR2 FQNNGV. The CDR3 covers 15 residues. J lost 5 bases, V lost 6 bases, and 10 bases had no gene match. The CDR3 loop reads CASRLRQGTHQPQHF. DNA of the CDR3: TGTGCCAGCAGATTAAGACAGGGAACCCATCAGCCCCAGCATTTT.

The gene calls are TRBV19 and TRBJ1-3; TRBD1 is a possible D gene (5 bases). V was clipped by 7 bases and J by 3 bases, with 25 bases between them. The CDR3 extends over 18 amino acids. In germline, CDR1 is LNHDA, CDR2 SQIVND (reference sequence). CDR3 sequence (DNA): TGTGCCAGTACCCTGGAGGGTTTAAGCCAGGGTTATGGAAACACCATATATTTT. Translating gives CASTLEGLSQGYGNTIYF.

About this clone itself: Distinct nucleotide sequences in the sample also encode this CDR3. CDR3 bases: TGCGCCAGCAGCACGGGACAGGGGTCAGGAAACACCATATATTTT. Translated: CASSTGQGSGNTIYF. The chain recombines TRBV5-1 with TRBJ1-3; 10 nucleotides match TRBD1. In germline, CDR1 is SGHRS, CDR2 YFSETQ. The CDR3 extends over 15 amino acids. The ends lost 4 bases at V and 4 bases at J; junction bases unmatched: 5.